This T cell receptor beta chain was sequenced for a study of T cell changes during pregnancy in multiple sclerosis. The CDR3 spans 12 residues. With V trimmed by 5 bases and J by 8 bases, 3 bases remained unmatched. The germline V gene has CDR1 MNHEY and CDR2 SMNVEV (reference sequence). Method: immunoSEQ multiplex PCR; TCRdb's copy keeps in-frame clones and lacks some. The data contain approximately 30,000 clones, about 87% of them seen just once; the ten biggest clones take up roughly 10%. The specimen comprised CD8+ T cells from peripheral blood mononuclear cells, sampled in the first trimester of pregnancy. V gene TRBV27 combines with J gene TRBJ1-1, with 9 nucleotides matching TRBD1. The source is a female donor with multiple sclerosis, enrolled in a pregnancy study. CDR3 loop: CASSPGTGEAFF. The CDR3 DNA reads TGTGCCAGCAGTCCGGGGACAGGGGAAGCTTTCTTT.